These T cell receptor beta chains were read from a single sample in a study of Graves' ophthalmopathy and Graves' hyperthyroidism. Each CDR3 protein is one row after TCRdb ran MiXCR on the multiplex PCR reads. The sample holds some 750,000 distinct CDR3 sequences, 40% seen once. The sample consisted of peripheral blood. The receptors here all came from an adult man with Graves' ophthalmopathy. The CDR3 runs from the conserved cysteine through the conserved F or W. D genes are given only for firm matches. Clone sizes are given selectively: once, few, many, or a class where the clone is expanded.

TRBV9	many	TRBJ2-2	TRBD1	15	CASSVEGQYTGELFF	TGTGCCAGCAGCGTAGAGGGACAGTACACCGGGGAGCTGTTTTTT
TRBV29-1	once	TRBJ1-3	NA	13	CSVDLTSGNTIYF	TGCAGCGTAGACCTAACCTCTGGAAACACCATATATTTT
TRBV10-3	NA	TRBJ1-6	NA	12	CAIRGDNSPLHF	TGTGCCATCAGGGGTGATAATTCACCCCTCCACTTT
TRBV10-3	NA	TRBJ1-1	TRBD1	14	CAIRASGTDTEAFF	TGTGCCATCAGGGCTAGCGGGACAGACACTGAAGCTTTCTTT
TRBV10-3	many	TRBJ2-7	NA	13	CAIRTDRTYEQYF	TGTGCCATCAGGACCGACAGAACCTACGAGCAGTACTTC
TRBV2	NA	TRBJ1-3	NA	15	CASSERRGSGNTIYF	TGTGCCAGCAGTGAGCGACGGGGCTCTGGAAACACCATATATTTT
TRBV24-1	NA	TRBJ1-5	TRBD1	14	CASRVGQGNQPQHF	TGTGCCAGCAGGGTGGGACAGGGCAATCAGCCCCAGCATTTT
TRBV5-1	few	TRBJ2-2	TRBD2	20	CASSSTLAGGPSGGTGELFF	TGCGCCAGCAGCTCGACGCTAGCGGGAGGGCCTTCAGGAGGAACCGGGGAGCTGTTTTTT
TRBV7-9	many	TRBJ1-5	NA	12	CASSHQGQPQHF	TGTGCCAGCAGCCATCAGGGACAGCCCCAGCATTTT
TRBV12-3/TRBV12-4	once	TRBJ2-7	NA	15	CASSFWSGSSYEQYF	TGTGCCAGCAGTTTTTGGTCCGGTAGCTCCTACGAGCAGTACTTC
TRBV5-6	NA	TRBJ1-1	NA	13	CASSFPGARGAFF	TGTGCCAGCAGCTTTCCAGGGGCGCGGGGAGCTTTCTTT
TRBV2	NA	TRBJ2-7	TRBD2	16	CASRRVPSGGNYEQYF	TGTGCCAGCAGGCGAGTCCCTAGCGGGGGGAACTACGAGCAGTACTTC
TRBV29-1	many	TRBJ1-2	NA	15	CSVRDRVFGDYGYTF	TGCAGCGTCCGGGACCGGGTTTTCGGAGACTATGGCTACACCTTC
TRBV2	NA	TRBJ1-2	TRBD1	15	CASSPQGKDGYGYTF	TGTGCCAGCAGTCCACAGGGGAAGGATGGCTATGGCTACACCTTC
TRBV2	many	TRBJ1-5	TRBD1	14	CASTEQGKSQPQHF	TGTGCCAGCACCGAACAGGGGAAAAGTCAGCCCCAGCATTTT
TRBV10-3	once	TRBJ1-5	NA	14	CAWSVSISNQPQHF	TGTGCCTGGAGTGTAAGCATTAGCAATCAGCCCCAGCATTTT
TRBV14	NA	TRBJ2-5	TRBD2	14	CASSKLADQETQYF	TGTGCCAGCAGCAAACTAGCGGATCAAGAGACCCAGTACTTC
TRBV10-1	NA	TRBJ2-7	TRBD1	16	CAISDLVRDRADEQYF	TGTGCCATCAGTGACCTGGTTAGAGACAGGGCCGACGAGCAGTACTTC
TRBV10-3	NA	TRBJ2-1	TRBD1	15	CAISGWDSSYNEQFF	TGTGCCATCAGTGGCTGGGACAGCTCCTACAATGAGCAGTTCTTC
TRBV7-2	NA	TRBJ2-7	TRBD2	17	CASSLKGTSGSLYEQYF	TGTGCCAGCAGCTTAAAGGGGACTAGCGGATCGCTCTACGAGCAGTACTTC